The 12 T cell receptor beta chains below were found in one sample sequenced in a study of memory CD4+ T cells and cytomegalovirus serostatus. Single viable CD3+CD4+CD8-CD45RO+ cells were sorted as the memory CD4+ T cells. TCRdb's copy holds only in-frame clones and misses some; the assay was immunoSEQ multiplex PCR. This sample has almost 55,000 clones; 70% to 80% occur once, and the top ten carry 1.5% to 2%. Specimen: memory CD4+ T cells from blood. The receptors stem from an adult in good health and CMV-seronegative.

The rearrangement joins TRBV5-1 to TRBJ1-4; tentatively, D is TRBD1 (5 bases). Trimming took 2 bases from V and 3 from J, leaving 8 bases between them. Germline V gene data show CDR1 as SGHRS and CDR2 as YFSETQ. This CDR3 region has 14 residues. CDR3: CASSFRDPNEKLFF. The CDR3, as DNA: TGCGCCAGCAGCTTCAGGGACCCTAATGAAAAACTGTTTTTT.

V usage is TRBV11-3 and J usage is TRBJ2-1; D remains ambiguous. CDR1 and CDR2 (germline): SGHNT, YENEEA. This CDR3 comprises 13 residues. With 3 bases removed from V and 2 bases from J, the gap between germline ends came to 5 bases. The DNA for the CDR3 is TGTGCCAGCAGCTTCGGCCCCTACAATGAGCAGTTCTTC. Residues: CASSFGPYNEQFF.

This clone has a handful of counts. CDR3 residues: CASSPRRGSGYTF. DNA for the CDR3: TGTGCCAGCAGCCCTCGGAGGGGCAGTGGCTACACCTTC. V is TRBV27 and J is TRBJ1-2; D is perhaps TRBD1 (5 bases). CDR1 and CDR2 from the germline V gene are MNHEY and SMNVEV (reference sequence). The CDR3 runs 13 residues. Trimming left V 6 bases short and J 7 bases short, with 15 bases between.

About this clone itself: This CDR3 is also generated by other DNA sequences in the sample. The chain combines TRBV9 with TRBJ1-2; D unresolved. This CDR3 spans 12 amino acids. V lost 2 bases and J lost 5, with 7 bases in between. Germline assignment: CDR1 SGDLS and CDR2 YYNGEE. CDR3 in amino acids: CASSVGDYGYTF. Written as DNA, the CDR3 is TGTGCCAGCAGCGTGGGCGATTATGGCTACACCTTC.

The chain links TRBV4-1 to TRBJ1-5; 8 bases align to TRBD1. The J segment lost 0 bases and the V segment lost 0 bases, leaving 7 bases of the junction unmatched. The CDR3 contains 18 residues. Germline-derived CDR1 and CDR2 are MGHRA and YSYEKL. The CDR3 protein is CASSQEARGPYSNQPQHF. In DNA, the CDR3 is TGCGCCAGCAGCCAAGAAGCCAGGGGGCCCTATAGCAATCAGCCCCAGCATTTT.

CDR3 loop: CASSFADPYGYTF. CDR3 in DNA: TGTGCCAGCAGTTTTGCAGACCCCTATGGCTACACCTTC. This chain joins TRBV28 and TRBJ1-2, with D hard to call. There are 13 residues in the CDR3. Trimming left V 3 bases short and J 4 bases short, with 9 bases between. Looked up from germline, CDR1 is MDHEN and CDR2 is SYDVKM.

The chain employs TRBV11-3 and TRBJ2-1; D is ambiguous. The CDR3 has 14 residues. V lost 6 bases and J 0 bases, leaving 9 bases between the germline ends. The germline CDR1 and CDR2 sequences are SGHNT and YENEEA. CDR3 loop: CASSGVSSYNEQFF. The CDR3 DNA sequence: TGTGCCAGCAGTGGGGTGAGCTCCTACAATGAGCAGTTCTTC.

The J gene is TRBJ1-3, the V gene TRBV7-8; D remains ambiguous. CDR1 is SGHVS, CDR2 FQNEAQ, per germline. With 1 base removed from V and 1 base from J, the gap between germline ends came to 11 bases. This CDR3 comprises 16 residues. The CDR3 spells CASSLEVSRSGNTIYF. DNA for the CDR3: TGTGCCAGCAGCTTAGAAGTATCCCGGTCTGGAAACACCATATATTTT.

This clone occurred once. The chain uses TRBV11-3 and TRBJ1-1; 9 bases match TRBD1. The CDR3 loop spans 16 amino acids. Trimming took 6 bases from V and 0 from J; bases not matched to a gene: 8. Germline CDR1 is SGHNT and CDR2 is YENEEA. The CDR3 sequence: CASSFDRGDLNTEAFF. The CDR3 DNA reads TGTGCCAGCAGTTTTGACAGGGGGGACCTGAACACTGAAGCTTTCTTT.

The count of this clone is one. This rearrangement joins TRBV5-4 to TRBJ2-5; 10 bases are shared with TRBD2. CDR3 length equals 16 residues. Germline V lookup: CDR1 SGHNT, CDR2 YYREEE (reference sequence). With V trimmed by 4 bases and J by 2 bases, 8 bases remained unmatched. Here the CDR3 DNA reads TGTGCCAGCAGCCCCGGACTAGCGGAAAGTCAAGAGACCCAGTACTTC. This gives the protein CASSPGLAESQETQYF.

The V and J genes are TRBV19 and TRBJ1-1, with unresolved D. The CDR3 consists of 14 residues. Trimming removed 3 bases at V and 1 base at J, with 9 bases between. CDR1 and CDR2 (germline): LNHDA, SQIVND (reference sequence). As DNA, the CDR3 is TGTGCCAGTAGTATCCCCGCAGGGAACACTGAAGCTTTCTTT. Protein product: CASSIPAGNTEAFF. Based on the CDR3 plus reference TRBV19 and TRBJ1-1, the full variable domain is DGGITQSPKYLFRKEGQNVTLSCEQNLNHDAMYWYRQDPGQGLRLIYYSQIVNDFQKGDIAEGYSVSREKKESFPLTVTSAQKNPTAFYLCASSIPAGNTEAFFGQGTRLTVV.

The genes are TRBV2 and TRBJ2-7; D remains unclear. Between the trimmed V and J ends, which lost 8 bases and 6 bases, there was a span of 8 bases. Per the germline V gene, CDR1 is SNHLY and CDR2 is FYNNEI. The CDR3 runs to 10 residues. The CDR3 here is CASALTEQYF. Written as DNA, the CDR3 is TGTGCCAGCGCCTTGACCGAGCAGTACTTC.